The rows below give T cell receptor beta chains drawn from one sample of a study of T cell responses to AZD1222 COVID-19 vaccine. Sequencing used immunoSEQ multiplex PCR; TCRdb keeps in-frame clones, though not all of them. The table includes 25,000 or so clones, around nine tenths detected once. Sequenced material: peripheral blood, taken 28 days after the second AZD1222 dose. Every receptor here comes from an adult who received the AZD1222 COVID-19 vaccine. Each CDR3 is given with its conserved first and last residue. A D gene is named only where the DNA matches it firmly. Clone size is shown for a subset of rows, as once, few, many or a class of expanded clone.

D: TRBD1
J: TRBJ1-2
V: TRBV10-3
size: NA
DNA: TGTGCCATCAGTGAGTCACAGGGGCTTACTAACTATGGCTACACCTTC
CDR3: CAISESQGLTNYGYTF

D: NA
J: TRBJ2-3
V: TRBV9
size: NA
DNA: TGTGCCAGCAGCGTAGCACTAGAAAGCACAGATACGCAGTATTTT
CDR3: CASSVALESTDTQYF

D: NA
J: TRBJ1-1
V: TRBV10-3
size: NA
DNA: TGTGCCATCAGTGATAGGGGGGATACTGAAGCTTTCTTT
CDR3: CAISDRGDTEAFF

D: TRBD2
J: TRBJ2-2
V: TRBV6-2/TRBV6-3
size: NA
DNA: TGTGCCAGCAGCCTAGCGGGAGGGCCGATCGGGGAGCTGTTTTTT
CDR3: CASSLAGGPIGELFF

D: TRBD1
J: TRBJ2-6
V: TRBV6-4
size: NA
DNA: TGTGCCAGCAGTGACTCAGGGACAGGGGGCTCTGGGGCCAACGTCCTGACTTTC
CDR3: CASSDSGTGGSGANVLTF

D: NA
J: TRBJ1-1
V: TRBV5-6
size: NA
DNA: TGTGCCAGCAGCTTGGGTTGGCAGGGGATAAAGGCTTTCTTT
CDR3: CASSLGWQGIKAFF

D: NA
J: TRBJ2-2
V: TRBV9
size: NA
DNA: TGTGCCAGCAGCGTAGGCGGGACGAACACCGGGGAGCTGTTTTTT
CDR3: CASSVGGTNTGELFF

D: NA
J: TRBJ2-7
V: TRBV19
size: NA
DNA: TGTGCCAGTAAACTCATGACAGGAGCCTACGAGCAGTACTTC
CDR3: CASKLMTGAYEQYF

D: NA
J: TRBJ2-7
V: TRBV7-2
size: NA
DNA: TGTGCCAGCAGCTTAGTTCCTTCCGGGACCGCGCTCCACGAGCAGTACTTC
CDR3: CASSLVPSGTALHEQYF

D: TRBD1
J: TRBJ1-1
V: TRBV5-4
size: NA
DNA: TGTGCCAGCAGCTTGAGACCGGGACAGAGCTGGGGTAACACTGAAGCTTTCTTT
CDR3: CASSLRPGQSWGNTEAFF

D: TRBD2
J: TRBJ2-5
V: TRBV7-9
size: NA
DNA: TGTGCCAGCAGCTTACCGGCGGGATGGCGGGAGTTGGGAGAGACCCAGTACTTC
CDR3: CASSLPAGWRELGETQYF

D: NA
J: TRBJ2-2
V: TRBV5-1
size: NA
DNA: TGCGCCAGCAGCTTTAGGGAGGCCGGGGAGCTGTTTTTT
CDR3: CASSFREAGELFF

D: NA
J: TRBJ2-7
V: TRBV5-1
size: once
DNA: TGCGCCAGCAGCAGACAGGTTAGCTCCTACGAGCAGTACTTC
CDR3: CASSRQVSSYEQYF

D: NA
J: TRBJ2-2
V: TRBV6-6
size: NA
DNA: TGTGCCAGCACTAACAGGGAGAACACCGGGGAGCTGTTTTTT
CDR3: CASTNRENTGELFF

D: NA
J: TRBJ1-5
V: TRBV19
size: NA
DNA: TGTGCCAGCTTGGCCGGGTGGGCAGGTAATGTCAATCAGCCCCAGCATTTT
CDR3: CASLAGWAGNVNQPQHF